This is a list of T cell receptor beta chains from one sample in a study. TCRdb analysed the RT-PCR reads with MiXCR anew, one entry per CDR3 protein. Of more than 600,000 distinct CDR3 sequences listed, 14% are singletons. The sample taken for sequencing was memory CD4+ T cells from blood. The receptors here all came from a female donor in good health, serving as a healthy control. Both conserved end residues are part of each CDR3. A D gene is named only where the DNA matches it firmly. A clone size is listed for some rows: how often the clone was seen (once, few, many), or a class if it is expanded.

cdr3_aa: CASSKSQGAGANVLTF
cdr3_nt: TGTGCCAGCAGTAAATCACAGGGGGCTGGGGCCAACGTCCTGACTTTC
j_call: TRBJ2-6
v_call: TRBV6-4
d_call: TRBD1
clone_size: few

cdr3_aa: CASSPGAGAVNTEAFF
cdr3_nt: TGCGCCAGCAGCCCGGGGGCAGGGGCCGTGAACACTGAAGCTTTCTTT
j_call: TRBJ1-1
v_call: TRBV5-1
d_call: .
clone_size: .

cdr3_aa: CASSPRILAGGLRTHNEQFF
cdr3_nt: TGTGCCAGCAGCCCCAGAATCTTAGCGGGGGGGCTGAGGACACACAATGAGCAGTTCTTC
j_call: TRBJ2-1
v_call: TRBV7-2
d_call: TRBD2
clone_size: .

cdr3_aa: CASSSRLADVQETQYF
cdr3_nt: TGTGCCAGCAGTTCCCGACTAGCGGATGTACAAGAGACCCAGTACTTC
j_call: TRBJ2-5
v_call: TRBV28
d_call: TRBD2
clone_size: .

cdr3_aa: CASSLRLQDEAFF
cdr3_nt: TGTGCCAGCAGTTTAAGGCTTCAAGATGAAGCTTTCTTT
j_call: TRBJ1-1
v_call: TRBV12-3/TRBV12-4
d_call: .
clone_size: few

cdr3_aa: CSARAAGVAGVWETQYF
cdr3_nt: TGCAGTGCTAGAGCCGCAGGGGTCGCCGGTGTTTGGGAGACCCAGTACTTC
j_call: TRBJ2-5
v_call: TRBV20-1
d_call: .
clone_size: .

cdr3_aa: CATSTVDRGLRQPQHF
cdr3_nt: TGTGCCACCAGCACCGTAGACAGGGGGCTCCGACAGCCCCAGCATTTT
j_call: TRBJ1-5
v_call: TRBV15
d_call: TRBD1
clone_size: .

cdr3_aa: CSAPGPSETQYF
cdr3_nt: TGCAGTGCACCAGGGCCATCGGAGACCCAGTACTTC
j_call: TRBJ2-5
v_call: TRBV20-1
d_call: .
clone_size: few

cdr3_aa: CASRGGTGGFGELFF
cdr3_nt: TGTGCCAGCAGAGGGGGGACAGGGGGCTTCGGGGAGCTGTTTTTT
j_call: TRBJ2-2
v_call: TRBV12-3/TRBV12-4
d_call: TRBD1
clone_size: few

cdr3_aa: CSGAPGRGDTQYF
cdr3_nt: TGCAGCGGGGCCCCGGGGAGGGGGGATACGCAGTATTTT
j_call: TRBJ2-3
v_call: TRBV29-1
d_call: .
clone_size: many

cdr3_aa: CSARESGNTGELFF
cdr3_nt: TGCAGTGCTAGAGAGAGCGGTAACACCGGGGAGCTGTTTTTT
j_call: TRBJ2-2
v_call: TRBV20-1
d_call: .
clone_size: few

cdr3_aa: CATSRDFTEAFF
cdr3_nt: TGTGCCACCAGCAGAGATTTCACTGAAGCTTTCTTT
j_call: TRBJ1-1
v_call: TRBV15
d_call: .
clone_size: few

cdr3_aa: CATSEQGNNEQFF
cdr3_nt: TGTGCCACCAGTGAACAGGGCAACAATGAGCAGTTCTTC
j_call: TRBJ2-1
v_call: TRBV24-1
d_call: .
clone_size: few

cdr3_aa: CASSHSGGRDEQFF
cdr3_nt: TGTGCCAGCAGTCACTCGGGAGGCAGGGATGAGCAGTTCTTC
j_call: TRBJ2-1
v_call: TRBV7-9
d_call: TRBD2
clone_size: .

cdr3_aa: CASSPRQGPGTGELFF
cdr3_nt: TGTGCCAGCTCACCCCGACAGGGACCAGGGACCGGGGAGCTGTTTTTT
j_call: TRBJ2-2
v_call: TRBV18
d_call: TRBD1
clone_size: .

cdr3_aa: CASSFFAADQETQYF
cdr3_nt: TGTGCCAGCAGCTTTTTCGCAGCTGACCAAGAGACCCAGTACTTC
j_call: TRBJ2-5
v_call: TRBV5-4
d_call: .
clone_size: .

cdr3_aa: CASSYNKGTSGYTDTQYF
cdr3_nt: TGTGCCAGCAGTTACAATAAGGGGACTAGCGGATACACAGATACGCAGTATTTT
j_call: TRBJ2-3
v_call: TRBV6-2/TRBV6-3
d_call: TRBD2
clone_size: few

cdr3_aa: CATSDSRHSSGANVLTF
cdr3_nt: TGTGCCACCAGTGACTCGCGACATAGCTCTGGGGCCAACGTCCTGACTTTC
j_call: TRBJ2-6
v_call: TRBV24-1
d_call: .
clone_size: .

cdr3_aa: CASSTLGQGVDQPQHF
cdr3_nt: TGTGCCAGCAGCACACTGGGACAGGGGGTCGATCAGCCCCAGCATTTT
j_call: TRBJ1-5
v_call: TRBV5-6
d_call: TRBD1
clone_size: .

cdr3_aa: CASSERRGNTEAFF
cdr3_nt: TGTGCCAGCAGTGAACGCAGGGGAAACACTGAAGCTTTCTTT
j_call: TRBJ1-1
v_call: TRBV2
d_call: .
clone_size: few

cdr3_aa: CSVGETLNIQYF
cdr3_nt: TGCAGCGTTGGCGAGACATTAAACATTCAGTACTTC
j_call: TRBJ2-4
v_call: TRBV29-1
d_call: .
clone_size: many

cdr3_aa: CASSSTGTSNEQFF
cdr3_nt: TGTGCCAGCAGCTCGACCGGGACTTCAAATGAGCAGTTCTTC
j_call: TRBJ2-1
v_call: TRBV7-2
d_call: .
clone_size: many

cdr3_aa: CASSQVRPEGTEAFF
cdr3_nt: TGTGCCAGCAGCCAAGTTCGCCCAGAAGGCACTGAAGCTTTCTTT
j_call: TRBJ1-1
v_call: TRBV3-1
d_call: .
clone_size: .

cdr3_aa: CSARSMTAGSYNEQFF
cdr3_nt: TGCAGTGCTAGAAGTATGACAGCGGGCTCCTACAATGAGCAGTTCTTC
j_call: TRBJ2-1
v_call: TRBV20-1
d_call: .
clone_size: few

cdr3_aa: CSAMRGQFNQPQHF
cdr3_nt: TGCAGTGCTATGAGGGGACAGTTCAATCAGCCCCAGCATTTT
j_call: TRBJ1-5
v_call: TRBV20-1
d_call: TRBD1
clone_size: many

cdr3_aa: CATSRDWGPYHEQYF
cdr3_nt: TGTGCCACCAGCAGAGATTGGGGGCCGTACCACGAGCAGTACTTC
j_call: TRBJ2-7
v_call: TRBV15
d_call: .
clone_size: .

cdr3_aa: CATTWQNTDTQYF
cdr3_nt: TGTGCCACCACCTGGCAGAACACAGATACGCAGTATTTT
j_call: TRBJ2-3
v_call: TRBV7-2
d_call: .
clone_size: many

cdr3_aa: CSRPGQSYEQYF
cdr3_nt: TGCAGCAGACCGGGACAGTCCTACGAGCAGTACTTC
j_call: TRBJ2-7
v_call: TRBV20-1
d_call: TRBD1
clone_size: .

cdr3_aa: CASSSPNEQFF
cdr3_nt: TGTGCCAGCAGTTCCCCAAATGAGCAGTTCTTC
j_call: TRBJ2-1
v_call: TRBV6-5
d_call: .
clone_size: few

cdr3_aa: CSARGRLAGTTYEQYF
cdr3_nt: TGCAGTGCTCGAGGCCGACTAGCGGGAACGACCTACGAGCAGTACTTC
j_call: TRBJ2-7
v_call: TRBV20-1
d_call: TRBD2
clone_size: few

cdr3_aa: CASSFGRVNTIYF
cdr3_nt: TGTGCCAGCAGCTTTGGACGTGTAAACACCATATATTTT
j_call: TRBJ1-3
v_call: TRBV7-2
d_call: .
clone_size: .

cdr3_aa: CASSPGRRLLLAKNIQYF
cdr3_nt: TGTGCCAGCAGCCCGGGACGTCGACTCCTTCTAGCCAAAAACATTCAGTACTTC
j_call: TRBJ2-4
v_call: TRBV11-2
d_call: .
clone_size: .

cdr3_aa: CATSRHGTAGFGYTF
cdr3_nt: TGTGCCACCAGCAGACACGGGACAGCCGGTTTCGGCTACACCTTC
j_call: TRBJ1-2
v_call: TRBV15
d_call: TRBD1
clone_size: .

cdr3_aa: CASSFHILAGEQFF
cdr3_nt: TGTGCCAGCAGCTTCCACATTCTAGCGGGAGAGCAGTTCTTC
j_call: TRBJ2-1
v_call: TRBV7-2
d_call: TRBD2
clone_size: few

cdr3_aa: CASSFGTHYYEQYF
cdr3_nt: TGTGCCAGCAGTTTTGGCACCCACTACTACGAGCAGTACTTC
j_call: TRBJ2-7
v_call: TRBV28
d_call: .
clone_size: .

cdr3_aa: CASSPSPEARNEQFF
cdr3_nt: TGTGCCAGCAGCCCTTCCCCCGAGGCTAGGAATGAGCAGTTCTTC
j_call: TRBJ2-1
v_call: TRBV7-2
d_call: .
clone_size: .

cdr3_aa: CASSLLATDQETQYF
cdr3_nt: TGCGCCAGCAGCTTGTTGGCGACAGATCAAGAGACCCAGTACTTC
j_call: TRBJ2-5
v_call: TRBV5-1
d_call: .
clone_size: .

cdr3_aa: CSAILLASSYNEQFF
cdr3_nt: TGCAGTGCTATTCTCCTCGCGAGCTCCTACAATGAGCAGTTCTTC
j_call: TRBJ2-1
v_call: TRBV20-1
d_call: .
clone_size: few

cdr3_aa: CASSLQSGSVNTIYF
cdr3_nt: TGTGCCAGCAGCTTACAGTCAGGGTCGGTAAACACCATATATTTT
j_call: TRBJ1-3
v_call: TRBV7-9
d_call: .
clone_size: .

cdr3_aa: CASTPVGQGLKGYTF
cdr3_nt: TGTGCCAGCACCCCAGTGGGACAGGGGTTGAAAGGCTACACCTTC
j_call: TRBJ1-2
v_call: TRBV27
d_call: TRBD1
clone_size: .

cdr3_aa: CASTLFGRAGNIQYF
cdr3_nt: TGTGCCAGCACCCTTTTTGGCAGGGCGGGAAACATTCAGTACTTC
j_call: TRBJ2-4
v_call: TRBV5-6
d_call: .
clone_size: few

cdr3_aa: CASSRTLDRVGEQETQYF
cdr3_nt: TGTGCCAGCTCACGGACGCTGGACAGGGTTGGTGAACAAGAGACCCAGTACTTC
j_call: TRBJ2-5
v_call: TRBV18
d_call: TRBD1
clone_size: few

cdr3_aa: CASSLAAVANYGYTF
cdr3_nt: TGTGCCAGCAGCTTGGCGGCAGTGGCTAACTATGGCTACACCTTC
j_call: TRBJ1-2
v_call: TRBV5-5
d_call: .
clone_size: .

cdr3_aa: CSAKKPWGNQPQHF
cdr3_nt: TGCAGTGCGAAAAAACCCTGGGGCAATCAGCCCCAGCATTTT
j_call: TRBJ1-5
v_call: TRBV20-1
d_call: .
clone_size: .

cdr3_aa: CSYESGFSYNEQFF
cdr3_nt: TGCAGCTACGAAAGCGGTTTCTCCTACAATGAGCAGTTCTTC
j_call: TRBJ2-1
v_call: TRBV20-1
d_call: .
clone_size: many

cdr3_aa: CASSVDTEAFF
cdr3_nt: TGTGCCAGCAGTGTTGACACTGAAGCTTTCTTT
j_call: TRBJ1-1
v_call: TRBV2
d_call: .
clone_size: few